The sequence of this T cell receptor beta chain was determined in a study of cytomegalovirus exposure and HLA in healthy donors (dated by TCRdb to 2015 to 2018). At the level of the whole study: An earlier analysis of approximately 550 of the donors reported 250 to 350 Gb of sequence data and 117 million unique TCR beta sequences from 150 million to 200 million T cells. Roughly 300 gigabases of sequencing data and around 90 million unique TCR sequences made up an early release that covered 500 to 650 HLA-typed donors. The genetic ancestry cluster associated with self-reported Caucasian donors included 80% to 90% of the approximately 430 genotyped donors. The aim of the study was to test whether cataloging public T cell receptors could identify signatures of past pathogen exposure. Using immunosequencing, the study profiled T cell repertoires from roughly 650 subjects and related those repertoires to cytomegalovirus serostatus. Besides the first cohort of hundreds of subjects, a separate validation cohort made up of about 120 different subjects was used. High-throughput TCR immunosequencing, statistical association of individual TCRs with disease status, and machine learning were combined to predict cytomegalovirus infection status. A later analysis re-examined previously published TCR beta repertoires from 500 to 700 donors and added high-resolution HLA genotyping to investigate patterns of TCR occurrence. Rather than drawing on any new phenotypic data, the later analysis identified candidate immune exposures from TCR beta sequences and the way those sequences occurred across donors. To decide whether each TCR beta V gene segment behaved as functional or pseudogenic, an earlier analysis of some 600 of the donors relied on high-throughput TCR beta sequencing. Donor age, sex, ethnicity and CMV serostatus were compiled together with the repertoire data. Genome-wide SNP genotypes for about three fifths of the roughly 700 donors were used in a later genetic analysis, which treated that subset as a discovery cohort. Every repertoire in the discovery cohort had been generated on one and the same sequencing platform. HLA typing included class I and class II loci at four-digit resolution. The number of typed donors differed by locus: about 629-640 for A, B, C, DRB1 and DQB1; approximately 520 for DQA1; around 580 for DPA1; and roughly 490 for DPB1. Several DR-DQ haplotypes were treated as single units for association and clustering because of strong linkage in the cohort. Across 398 genotyped donors of the cohort, an average of approximately 240,000 unique TCR beta nucleotide sequences per donor were sequenced, and about a sixth of those sequences were non-productive. On the study overall, not on this receptor specifically: Because HLA typing was missing for some donors at each locus, association tests included only the typed subset. An earlier analysis of roughly 570 of the donors showed that most TCR beta V segments appeared in productive rearrangements either about 87% or about 30% of the time, which broadly matched IMGT annotations. A later analysis reported that several top co-occurrence clusters appeared linked to parvovirus B19, influenza, CMV and Epstein-Barr virus. The study listed 164 TCR beta chains as associated with cytomegalovirus. Linkage disequilibrium might explain the correlated functional status among segregating V segments, but an unknown experimental factor could not be excluded. According to a later analysis, most CMV-associated TCR beta chains appeared to be HLA-restricted, and the HLA associations seemed to be driven largely by CMV exposure. A further reported finding was that TCR beta sequences accurately predicted the HLA-A and HLA-B alleles for most subjects in the first cohort. In a later analysis, HLA-associated TCR beta chains showed more clonal expansion and lower generation probabilities than non-associated chains that were equally common. In a later analysis, TCR association rates were found to vary across HLA loci, with the most associated TCRs seen for DRB1 alleles and the fewest for HLA-C alleles. Only TCR beta chains were sequenced in this cohort, and the absence of alpha or paired-chain data limited detectable features. For the cohort, immune exposure information was limited to CMV serostatus. According to the authors, the approach could potentially be generalized to other disease states and immunological phenotypes. When HLA alleles, especially DR and DQ, strongly co-occurred, TCR associations were difficult to assign to individual alleles. V-gene and J-gene trimming of TCR beta chains was associated with a missense DCLRE1C variant in a later genetic analysis, and the association was replicated in an independent cohort. A group of highly shared sequence variants was considered likely to be a technical artifact of the sequencing pipeline. Three of the identified cytomegalovirus-associated TCR beta chains were confirmed in vitro to be specific for cytomegalovirus antigens. In a later analysis, some 18,000 TCR beta sequences were associated with specific HLA alleles at a false discovery rate of 0.05. Most TCR sequences were observed very rarely across donors, whereas some public TCRs were present in many individuals. In a later genetic analysis, fewer N-insertions in productive TCRs were reported among donors in an Asian-associated ancestry cluster than the roughly 670-donor mean. Some IMGT-functional V segments, including TRBV6-2 and TRBV6-3, could not be distinguished by the 87-base-pair reads and were therefore excluded. The earlier analysis of fewer than 750 of the donors excluded 15 to 20 rarely observed V segments, including chromosome 9 orphons, because counts were too low. Cytomegalovirus status was reported to be diagnosed by the classifier with high specificity and sensitivity in both the original and validation cohorts. Sequencing depth was assumed to be roughly uniform across donors in the presence/absence analyses, though that assumption may not hold.

The library was produced with the immunoSEQ multiplex PCR assay. A mixture of 60 forward primers for TCR Vbeta segments and 13 reverse primers for TCR Jbeta segments was used in the multiplex PCR. A multiplex PCR assay on genomic DNA amplified the CDR3 region of rearranged TCR beta genes. The Illumina HiSeq System was used to sequence the amplified TCR beta libraries as 87-base-pair reads. Per the source publication's procedure: A later analysis counted tens of millions of unique TCR beta chains across the 666 repertoires, and around 9.9 million of these chains were shared by at least two donors. Raw reads were error-corrected and collapsed into unique sequences with a nearest-neighbor algorithm that merged closely related sequences to remove PCR and sequencing errors. Alignment of CDR3 sequences to IMGT reference sequences was used to assign V, D and J gene segments. For a sequence to be retained, a match of at least six nucleotides to both a V gene segment and a J gene segment was required. Rearrangements were called productive when the CDR3 lacked stop codons and stayed in frame with V and J; all others were non-productive. CDR3 was defined according to IMGT convention as the region running from the second conserved V-encoded cysteine to the conserved J-encoded phenylalanine. In an earlier analysis of roughly 610 of the donors, sequences lacking an unambiguous match to a single V gene segment were excluded. An earlier analysis of approximately 590 of the donors classified V segments as functional when productive rearrangements were above 56.7% and as segregating when the standard deviation between donors was above 5%. A statistical classification framework was built to diagnose cytomegalovirus status from the catalog of TCR beta chain sequences. In a later analysis, TCR nucleotide sequences were compared against IMGT/GENE-DB human TR gene sequences so that V and J genes could be assigned. The TCRdist pipeline was used in a later analysis to assign CDR3 sequences and most-parsimonious VDJ recombination scenarios. In a later analysis, each TCR beta chain was defined by its CDR3 amino acid sequence together with its V-gene family, and reads lacking a unique V-gene family were excluded. To address suspected cross-contamination and a sequencing artifact, a later analysis removed 450 to 700 highly shared, low-generation-probability nucleotide sequences. In a later analysis, a clonal expansion index was calculated for each public chain from normalized within-repertoire ranks of inferred template counts. Generation probabilities in a later analysis came from a VDJ recombination model fitted to out-of-frame rearrangements, and those results were checked against IGoR. In a later analysis, TCR-TCR, TCR-HLA and TCR-CMV co-occurrence was scored with hypergeometric tests, and a repertoire-size bias correction was applied to TCR pairs. To estimate false discovery rates, a later analysis permuted the HLA or CMV assignments 20 times. In a later analysis, co-occurring TCRs were grouped with DBSCAN, and TCRdist sequence similarity was added when clustering was performed within HLA-allele-positive subsets. Repertoires with fewer than 30,000 or more than 120,000 public chains, plus five repertoires with anomalous nucleotide sharing, were excluded from co-occurrence clustering. In TCRdb, the immuneACCESS table is reduced to in-frame sequences with V and J assigned. These tables do not hold every clone; where another copy was compared, an unresolved V gene accounts for under half, and the others remain unexplained. D and trimming were read from the DNA, whereas the V and J calls and clone size are those reported in that table. Within this sample are some 130,000 clones, with around 81% of them counted one time only. Clones ranked in the top ten supply about 0.63% of the sample.

This clone came up once. Its antigen is not yet known. No per-base quality is available; no much larger clone lies one base away. In total, 500 to 700 healthy bone marrow donors made up the cohort. Cohort members were all nominally healthy when sampled, although unrecorded immune exposures were likely present. The donor was CMV seronegative and was included in the group of approximately 350 seronegative cohort members. A peripheral blood sample was provided by each donor, and peripheral blood mononuclear cells were used for TCR beta sequencing. The Qiagen DNeasy Blood Extraction Kit was used to extract genomic DNA from the blood cell samples. The germline V gene yields SGHVS for CDR1 and FNYEAQ for CDR2. Reading from cysteine to phenylalanine, the CDR3 counts 15 amino acids. Kept here is only the CDR3 DNA, which spans 45 bases and is read in frame from base 1. V lost 4 bases and J lost 9 bases, and the count of bases not matched to a germline gene is 14.

The chain couples TRBV7-6 to TRBJ1-2, with TRBD1 matching 7 junction bases. This TCR was sampled from a man aged 18 to 35 in good health and CMV-seronegative. Input material: PBMCs. The nucleotide sequence reads as follows: TGTGCCAGCAGCTCTTCCGGGACAGACTTTTTTCGCTACACCTTC. This gives the protein CASSSSGTDFFRYTF.